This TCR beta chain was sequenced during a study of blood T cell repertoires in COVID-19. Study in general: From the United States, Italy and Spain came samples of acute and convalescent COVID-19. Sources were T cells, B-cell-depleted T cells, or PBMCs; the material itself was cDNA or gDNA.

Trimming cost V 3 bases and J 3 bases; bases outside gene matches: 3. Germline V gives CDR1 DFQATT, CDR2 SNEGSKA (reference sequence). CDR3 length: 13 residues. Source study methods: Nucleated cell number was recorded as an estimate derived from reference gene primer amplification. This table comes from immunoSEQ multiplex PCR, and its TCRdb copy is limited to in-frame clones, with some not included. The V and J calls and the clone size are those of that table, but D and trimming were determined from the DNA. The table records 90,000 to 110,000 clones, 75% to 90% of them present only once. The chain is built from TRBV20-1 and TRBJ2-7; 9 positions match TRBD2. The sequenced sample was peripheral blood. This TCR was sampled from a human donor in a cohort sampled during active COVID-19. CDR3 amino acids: CSASLLAGYEQYF. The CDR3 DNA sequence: TGCAGTGCTAGTTTACTAGCGGGCTACGAGCAGTACTTC.